This TCR beta chain was profiled in a study of T-cell memory formation after mild COVID-19. Across the study: TCR clusters showed largely donor specificity. General study points: Contracting CD8+ clones were enriched in EMRA, CD4+ mainly in CM and EM.

This clonotype was seen a handful of times. Its matching antigen is unknown. The germline V and J ends were trimmed by 1 base and 0 bases, with 13 bases remaining between them. The CDR3 is 18 residues long. Germline CDR1 and CDR2: SGHVS and FNYEAQ. MiXCR was run by TCRdb on the 5' RACE reads, yielding one entry per CDR3 protein. The data contain around 390,000 distinct CDR3 sequences, roughly 15% of them singletons. The receptor's source is a man between 18 and 29 years old who had mild COVID-19 (a few samples of this study predate the infection). Cell type and time point are not known. The specimen was PBMCs or a T cell subset sorted from them (not recorded which). This chain links TRBV7-6 with TRBJ2-6; D ambiguous. CDR3 protein: CASSLEAVARSGANVLTF. The CDR3 DNA sequence: TGTGCCAGCAGCTTAGAGGCGGTAGCTCGCTCTGGGGCCAACGTCCTGACTTTC.